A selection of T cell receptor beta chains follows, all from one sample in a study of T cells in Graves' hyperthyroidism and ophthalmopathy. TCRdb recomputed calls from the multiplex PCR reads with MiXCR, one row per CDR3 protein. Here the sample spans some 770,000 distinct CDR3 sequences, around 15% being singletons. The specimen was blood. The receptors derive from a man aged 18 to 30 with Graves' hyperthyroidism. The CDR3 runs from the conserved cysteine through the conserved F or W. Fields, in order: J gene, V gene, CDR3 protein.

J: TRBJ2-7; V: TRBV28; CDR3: CASRTGLAGGRSSYEQYF
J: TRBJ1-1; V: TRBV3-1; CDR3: CASSHGNGRNTEAFF
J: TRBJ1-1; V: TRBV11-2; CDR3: CASSFGTGVDTEAFF
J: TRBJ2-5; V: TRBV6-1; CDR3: CASSARFTGETQYF
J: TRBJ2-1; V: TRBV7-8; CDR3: CASSLGTSGRSSYNEQFF
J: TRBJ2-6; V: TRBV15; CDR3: CATSRGVRDPSGANVLTF
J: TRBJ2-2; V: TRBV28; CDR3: CASSPTRHGELFF
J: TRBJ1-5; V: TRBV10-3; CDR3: CAISDPNQPQHF
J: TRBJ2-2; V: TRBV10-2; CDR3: CASSYSGRRTGELFF
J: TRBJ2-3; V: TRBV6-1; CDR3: CASTLGQGETDTQYF
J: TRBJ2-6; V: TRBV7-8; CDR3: CASSLGPRVPSGANVLTF
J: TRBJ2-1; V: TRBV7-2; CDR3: CASSPPLNEQFF
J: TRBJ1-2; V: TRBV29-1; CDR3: CSVVRGIDGYTF
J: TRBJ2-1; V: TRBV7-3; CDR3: CASSLKGASGYNEQFF
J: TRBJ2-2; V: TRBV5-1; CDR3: CASSLIGRGNTGELFF
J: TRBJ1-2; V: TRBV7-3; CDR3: CASSQSGTGDGYTF
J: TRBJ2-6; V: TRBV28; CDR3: CASTGDSGANVLTF
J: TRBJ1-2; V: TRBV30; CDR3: CAWSVEHFGYTF
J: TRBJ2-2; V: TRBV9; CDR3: CASSVGGRKAGELFF
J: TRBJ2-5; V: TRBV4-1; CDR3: CASGQGVEETQYF
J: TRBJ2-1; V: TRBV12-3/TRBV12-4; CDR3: CATGGGSYNEQFF
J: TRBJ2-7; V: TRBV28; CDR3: CASSFFLGQGQASWYF
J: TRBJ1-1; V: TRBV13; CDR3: CASSFVRTGFTEAFF
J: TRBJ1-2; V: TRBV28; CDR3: CASSFGGSKGYTF
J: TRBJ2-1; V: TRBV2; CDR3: CASSGVPGGGLAGPRMLTKNEQFF
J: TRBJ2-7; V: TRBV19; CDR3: CASSRGFTSYEQYF
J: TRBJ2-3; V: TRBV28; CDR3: CASSFRSVTDTQYF
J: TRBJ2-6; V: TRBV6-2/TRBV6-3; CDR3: CASSYAGYGANVLTF
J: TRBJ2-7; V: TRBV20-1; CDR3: CSARDAGSSYEQYF
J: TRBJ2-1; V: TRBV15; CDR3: CATSNPGYRLSYNEQFF
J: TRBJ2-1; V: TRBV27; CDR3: CASRATGTGNNEQFF
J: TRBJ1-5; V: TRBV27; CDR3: CASSLAGAILQPQHF
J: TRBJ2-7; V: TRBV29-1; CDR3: CSVVPDGYEQYF
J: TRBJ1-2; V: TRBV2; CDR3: CASSSDRGNYGYTF
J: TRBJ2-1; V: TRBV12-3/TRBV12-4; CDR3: CASSPRDRSSYNEQFF
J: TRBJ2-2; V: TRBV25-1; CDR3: CASSELVLKNTGELFF
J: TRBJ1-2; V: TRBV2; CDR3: CASSPGTGDPYGYTF
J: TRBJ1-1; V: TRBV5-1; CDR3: CASSLATPGTEAFF
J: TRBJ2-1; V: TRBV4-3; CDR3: CASSQDPGQYNEQFF
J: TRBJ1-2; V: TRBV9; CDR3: CASSVTSSDGYTF
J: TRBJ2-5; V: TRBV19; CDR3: CASSARTSGRVQTQYF
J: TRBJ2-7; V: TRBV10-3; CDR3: CAISESGSEQYF
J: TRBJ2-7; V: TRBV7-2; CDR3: CASSLRPWKAGLSYEQYF
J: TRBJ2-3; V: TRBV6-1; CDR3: CASSEYSTDTQYF
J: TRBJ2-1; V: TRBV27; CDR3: CATSTYNEQFF
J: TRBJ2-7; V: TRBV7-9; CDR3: CASSSDRAPYEQYF
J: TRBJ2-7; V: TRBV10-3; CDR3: CATGDAYEQYF
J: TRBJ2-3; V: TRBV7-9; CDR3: CASSLEASRTDTQYF
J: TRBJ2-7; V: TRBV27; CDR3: CASSQGPFTYEQYF
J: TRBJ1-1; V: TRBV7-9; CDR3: CASSLPSSGGSEAFF
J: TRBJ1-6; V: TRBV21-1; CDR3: CASSNGASPGQGTSSYNSPLHF
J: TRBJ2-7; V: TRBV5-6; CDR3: CASSWLDFRMGLRGEQYF
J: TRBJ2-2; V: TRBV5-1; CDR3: CASSRQWSNTGELFF
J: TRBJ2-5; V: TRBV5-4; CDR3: CASSAPGHQETQYF